These T cell receptor beta chains were read from a single sample in a study of long-term antiretroviral therapy in people with HIV. This table comes from immunoSEQ multiplex PCR, and its TCRdb copy is limited to in-frame clones, with some not included. In the table there are tens of thousands of clones, more than 80% of which are singletons. The specimen comprised unsorted PBMCs, sampled 7.6 years after starting antiretroviral therapy. These TCRs come from a woman between 40 and 50 years old with HIV. CDR3s include the opening cysteine and the closing phenylalanine or tryptophan. The D gene is left open where the match is weak. Part of the rows lack a size; the others show once, few, many or a class for expanded clones.

d_call	clone_size	v_call	j_call	cdr3_nt	cdr3_aa
NA	NA	TRBV2	TRBJ1-6	TGTGCCAGCAGTGAAGGGGGGACCCGGCATTCACCCCTCCACTTT	CASSEGGTRHSPLHF
NA	NA	TRBV19	TRBJ1-5	TGTGCCAGTAGTCCATTAACAGGAATCAATCAGCCCCAGCATTTT	CASSPLTGINQPQHF
NA	NA	TRBV25-1	TRBJ2-7	TGTGCCAGCAGTGATGGACAGCTATCCTACTACGAGCAGTACTTC	CASSDGQLSYYEQYF
TRBD1	few	TRBV7-9	TRBJ1-1	TGTGCCAGCAGCTCAGAGACAGGGCTAGCTTTCTTT	CASSSETGLAFF
NA	NA	TRBV25-1	TRBJ2-4	TGTGCCAGCAGTTACCCCTGGGGAAACATTCAGTACTTC	CASSYPWGNIQYF
NA	once	TRBV5-1	TRBJ2-5	TGCGCCAGCAGCTTCCAGGGTCAACAAGAGACCCAGTACTTC	CASSFQGQQETQYF
TRBD1	NA	TRBV7-2	TRBJ2-3	TGTGCCAGCAGCCCAAAGACAGGGGATACGCAGTATTTT	CASSPKTGDTQYF
TRBD1	NA	TRBV4-1	TRBJ1-1	TGCGCCAGCAGCCAACCCGGGACAGGCAGGGATGAAGCTTTCTTT	CASSQPGTGRDEAFF
TRBD1	NA	TRBV7-8	TRBJ1-5	TGTGCCAGCAGCCTACAGGGGGCTACCAATCAGCCCCAGCATTTT	CASSLQGATNQPQHF
NA	NA	TRBV14	TRBJ2-1	TGTGCCAGCAGCCCCCTGGGAAGCTCCTACAATGAGCAGTTCTTC	CASSPLGSSYNEQFF
NA	NA	TRBV19	TRBJ2-7	TGTGCCAGTAGTGATAGGACACAGGACGAGCAGTACTTC	CASSDRTQDEQYF
NA	NA	TRBV30	TRBJ1-5	TGTGCCTGGAGTGTGCCACGGGGAAGCAATCAGCCCCAGCATTTT	CAWSVPRGSNQPQHF
NA	once	TRBV18	TRBJ1-3	TGTGCCAGCTCACCACCCTTACAGGGTTTATCCGGAAACACCATATATTTT	CASSPPLQGLSGNTIYF
TRBD1	NA	TRBV7-9	TRBJ2-2	TGTGCCAGCAGCGGGCCGGGACAGGGGAACACCGGGGAGCTGTTTTTT	CASSGPGQGNTGELFF
NA	NA	TRBV7-2	TRBJ2-7	TGTGCCAGCAGCTTAATGGTAGCTGGGTCCTACGAGCAGTACTTC	CASSLMVAGSYEQYF
TRBD1	NA	TRBV25-1	TRBJ1-1	TGTGCCAGCAACTGGGGGACAGGGGGTGAAGCTTTCTTT	CASNWGTGGEAFF
NA	NA	TRBV9	TRBJ2-5	TGTGCCAGCACCCCTGGGGCCGTCCAAGAGACCCAGTACTTC	CASTPGAVQETQYF
TRBD1	NA	TRBV14	TRBJ1-2	TGTGCCAGCAGCCAAGGAACAGGGGGCCACTATGGCTACACCTTC	CASSQGTGGHYGYTF
TRBD1	NA	TRBV11-2	TRBJ1-3	TGTGCCAGCAGCTCCGGGGGACAGGGAAACACCATATATTTT	CASSSGGQGNTIYF
TRBD1	NA	TRBV19	TRBJ1-4	TGTGCCAGTAGTTGGGACAGGGGGGCAACTAATGAAAAACTGTTTTTT	CASSWDRGATNEKLFF
TRBD1	NA	TRBV6-5	TRBJ1-5	TGTGCCAGCAGCGGGACAGCGTACCAGCCCCAGCATTTT	CASSGTAYQPQHF
NA	NA	TRBV4-3	TRBJ1-4	TGCGCCAGCAGCCAAGATACGGGATCTAATGAAAAACTGTTTTTT	CASSQDTGSNEKLFF
NA	NA	TRBV9	TRBJ2-1	TGTGCCAGCAGCGTAGTTGGGGGGGGCGTGGATGAGCAGTTCTTC	CASSVVGGGVDEQFF
TRBD1	NA	TRBV28	TRBJ2-7	TGTGCCAGTACAGGGGACCCATCTAGAACACTCTACGAGCAGTACTTC	CASTGDPSRTLYEQYF
NA	NA	TRBV2	TRBJ1-2	TGTGCCAGCAGTGATCCTAGGTACCCCCTTGGCTACACCTTC	CASSDPRYPLGYTF
TRBD1	NA	TRBV18	TRBJ1-4	TGTGCCAGCTCACCCCTTTCCGACAGGGGTCGATCTGAAAAACTGTTTTTT	CASSPLSDRGRSEKLFF
NA	few	TRBV6-5	TRBJ1-2	TGTGCCAGCAGGGGAGCTAACTATGGCTACACCTTC	CASRGANYGYTF
NA	once	TRBV2	TRBJ2-3	TGTGCCAGCAATGGACAGCACACAGATACGCAGTATTTT	CASNGQHTDTQYF
NA	NA	TRBV9	TRBJ2-1	TGTGCCAGCAGCGAGACAACCTCCTACAATGAGCAGTTCTTC	CASSETTSYNEQFF
NA	NA	TRBV21-1	TRBJ1-5	TGTGCCAGCCCCGGGACCCTGGGGGTTGGTCAGCCCCAGCATTTT	CASPGTLGVGQPQHF
TRBD2	NA	TRBV7-2	TRBJ2-1	TGTGCCAGCAGCTACGGGGACTATGACAATGAGCAGTTCTTC	CASSYGDYDNEQFF
NA	NA	TRBV27	TRBJ1-1	TGTGCCAGCAGCCAAGACGACCTGAAGAACACTGAAGCTTTCTTT	CASSQDDLKNTEAFF
NA	NA	TRBV5-3	TRBJ1-5	TGTGCCAGAAGCTTGGATACAGTTCCAGGCAAATCGGCCCAGCATTTT	CARSLDTVPGKSAQHF
NA	few	TRBV5-1	TRBJ1-1	TGCGCCAGCAGCTCACAGGGGAACACTGAAGCTTTCTTT	CASSSQGNTEAFF
NA	NA	TRBV6-6	TRBJ1-4	TGTGCCAGCAGTTACAGGGGCGGAGAAAAACTGTTTTTT	CASSYRGGEKLFF
TRBD1	NA	TRBV5-4	TRBJ1-2	TGTGCCAGCAGCGAGACAGGGAGGTACACCTTC	CASSETGRYTF
NA	NA	TRBV7-2	TRBJ1-1	TGTGCCAGCAGCTTCTCGGCCATGAACACTGAAGCTTTCTTT	CASSFSAMNTEAFF
NA	NA	TRBV5-1	TRBJ2-6	TGCGCCAGCAGCTTGACCGGGGTTAGCCCTGGGGCCAACGTCCTGACTTTC	CASSLTGVSPGANVLTF
NA	NA	TRBV4-3	TRBJ2-3	TGCGCCAGCAGCCAAGTAGATTGGTCCAGCACAGATACGCAGTATTTT	CASSQVDWSSTDTQYF
NA	NA	TRBV30	TRBJ1-1	TGTGCCTGGAGGGTGGGGATAAACACTGAAGCTTTCTTT	CAWRVGINTEAFF
TRBD2	NA	TRBV7-2	TRBJ2-1	TGTGCCAGCAGGGTGCTAGCGGGGAATGAGCAGTTCTTC	CASRVLAGNEQFF
NA	NA	TRBV2	TRBJ1-4	TGTGCCAGCAGTGAAGGGGGAGGGGATAATGAAAAACTGTTTTTT	CASSEGGGDNEKLFF
TRBD2	NA	TRBV5-4	TRBJ2-7	TGTGCCAGCAGCTTGGGTGGGGCGGGACTAGCTAAGCACGAGCAGTACTTC	CASSLGGAGLAKHEQYF
NA	NA	TRBV6-5	TRBJ2-6	TGTGCCAGCAGTTTGGGTCCCTGGGCCAACGTCCTGACTTTC	CASSLGPWANVLTF
NA	NA	TRBV7-9	TRBJ1-4	TGTGCCAGCAGCTCGCAGGAGACTAATGAAAAACTGTTTTTT	CASSSQETNEKLFF
TRBD2	NA	TRBV18	TRBJ2-1	TGTGCCAGCTCACCACAGGCTAGCGGGGACCACTACAATGAGCAGTTCTTC	CASSPQASGDHYNEQFF
NA	NA	TRBV4-3	TRBJ1-1	TGCGCCAGCAGCCAACCGGACACTGAAGCTTTCTTT	CASSQPDTEAFF
NA	NA	TRBV6-1	TRBJ2-3	TGTGCCAGCAGTGGGGGGGGGCAGAACACAGATACGCAGTATTTT	CASSGGGQNTDTQYF
NA	NA	TRBV29-1	TRBJ1-2	TGCAGCGTTGAAGATCCGGGGAACTATGGCTACACCTTC	CSVEDPGNYGYTF
NA	NA	TRBV6-1	TRBJ2-1	TGTGCCAGCAGTGCGCCACACAATTACGGGGACAATGAGCAGTTCTTC	CASSAPHNYGDNEQFF
NA	once	TRBV5-3	TRBJ1-5	TGTGCCAGAAGCTTTTGGGTCCTTAGCAATCAGCCCCAGCATTTT	CARSFWVLSNQPQHF
TRBD2	NA	TRBV9	TRBJ2-5	TGTGCCAGCAGCGTAGCTACACTTACGCCATCGACTAGCGGCGGACTACAAGAGACCCAGTACTTC	CASSVATLTPSTSGGLQETQYF
NA	once	TRBV30	TRBJ2-7	TGTGCCTGGAGTGTACGGGAAGGGGTCAGCTACGAGCAGTACTTC	CAWSVREGVSYEQYF
TRBD1	few	TRBV27	TRBJ2-7	TGTGCCAGCAGTGTCTCGGGACAGGGCTACGAGCAGTACTTC	CASSVSGQGYEQYF
NA	NA	TRBV10-1	TRBJ2-5	TGCGCCAGCAGTGAGTCGACAGGCCAAGAGACCCAGTACTTC	CASSESTGQETQYF
TRBD1	NA	TRBV4-3	TRBJ1-1	TGCGCCAGCAGCTACGGGACAGGGAAAGCTTTCTTT	CASSYGTGKAFF
TRBD1	NA	TRBV6-5	TRBJ2-1	TGTGCCAGCAGTTACCCGCAGGGGGCCGGTGAGCAGTTCTTC	CASSYPQGAGEQFF
NA	NA	TRBV15	TRBJ1-5	TGTGCCACCAGCAGAGTCTTTAGTGGGGGCGCTGATCAGCCCCAGCATTTT	CATSRVFSGGADQPQHF
TRBD1	NA	TRBV2	TRBJ1-6	TGTGCCAGCACTGTGACAGGGAAGGGGAGCTCCTATAATTCACCCCTCCACTTT	CASTVTGKGSSYNSPLHF